A single sample is the source of the 5 T cell receptor beta chains below, sequenced in a study of identical twins. TCRdb re-called the 5' RACE reads through MiXCR, storing one row per CDR3 protein. The table has some 900,000 distinct CDR3 sequences, around an eighth seen once. The sample was also linked to a second study, of yellow fever vaccine responses in identical twins.

Specimen: PBMCs. These receptors came from a woman under 30 in good health.

V usage is TRBV20-1 and J usage is TRBJ2-3; D is ambiguous. This CDR3 is built from 14 residues. CDR1 DFQATT and CDR2 SNEGSKA come from the germline V gene (reference sequence). Trimming shortened V by 3 bases and J by 3 bases, and 13 bases separated the two germline ends. This CDR3 is CSASYDGMTDTQYF. The CDR3, as DNA: TGCAGTGCTAGTTACGACGGAATGACAGATACGCAGTATTTT.

This clonotype came up many times. The chain links TRBV2 to TRBJ2-7; no definite D call. Trimming removed 0 bases from V and 5 bases from J, with 11 bases in between. Germline assignment: CDR1 SNHLY and CDR2 FYNNEI. This CDR3 contains 14 residues. DNA of the CDR3: TGTGCCAGCAGTGAAGCGTGGCGAGAGAACGAGCAGTACGTC. Residues: CASSEAWRENEQYV.

The gene calls are TRBV15 and TRBJ1-1; no firm D call. The V and J ends lost 4 bases and 6 bases respectively, with 12 bases between them. CDR3 size: 13 residues. Germline lookup yields CDR1 LNHNV and CDR2 YYDKDF (reference sequence). The CDR3: CATSNFEVAEAFF. CDR3 sequence (DNA): TGTGCCACCAGCAATTTTGAAGTGGCTGAAGCTTTCTTT.

The chain uses TRBV28 and TRBJ1-2; no reliable D call. Germline CDR1 and CDR2: MDHEN and SYDVKM. This CDR3 region has 14 residues. V was shortened by 3 bases and J by 4 bases, with 12 bases between the two germline ends. CDR3 DNA sequence: TGTGCCAGCAGTTTGAAAGGGAAAGGCTATGGCTACACCTTC. This codes for CASSLKGKGYGYTF.

CDR3 in DNA: TGTGCCAGCAGCGTCCGGGACAGGGTGGCAGATACGCAGTATTTT. Encoded protein: CASSVRDRVADTQYF. The chain combines TRBV5-5 with TRBJ2-3; 9 bases map to TRBD1. CDR1 and CDR2 from the germline V gene are SGHKS and YYEKEE (reference sequence). V dropped 4 bases and J dropped 4; count of bases not matched to a gene: 7. This CDR3 is built from 15 residues.